The TCR beta chain under discussion was sequenced for a study of molecular identifiers for immune sequencing clone quantification. The CDR3 is 14 residues long. Trimming cost V 4 bases and J 4 bases, with 12 bases left between them. Germline lookup yields CDR1 SGHNT and CDR2 YENEEA. Whole-study findings and limits: Spiked Jurkat TCR RNA equivalent to one cell was reportedly detectable in roughly 1 million naive cells. For highly expanded clones, sizes could be underestimated when identical TCR molecules share a barcode. Clones exceeding 20 RNA copies carried over 97% of effector molecules but under 1% of naive-cell molecules.

TCR libraries were built in bulk with a published protocol and specific TCR primers. TCRdb analysed the PCR reads with MiXCR anew, one entry per CDR3 protein. The sample has more than 450,000 distinct CDR3 sequences, about 22% seen once. In the case of this clonotype: What it recognizes is unknown.

The source is a human donor in good health. Some libraries in this study had Jurkat cell RNA spiked in. The sample was naive CD8+ T cells from blood, with Jurkat cell RNA spiked in. Regarding subset: FACS-sorted CD8+CD4-CCR7+CD45RA+ naive T cells. The V call is TRBV11-3, the J call TRBJ2-3, with D possibly TRBD2 on 6 matching bases. CDR3 in DNA: TGTGCCAGCAGCTCGGAGGGCCACGCAGATACGCAGTATTTT. Translated: CASSSEGHADTQYF.